This T cell receptor beta chain was sequenced during a study of blood T cell repertoires in COVID-19. Whole-study context: From the United States, Italy and Spain came samples of acute and convalescent COVID-19. Nucleic acid was either cDNA or gDNA, and it came from T cells, B-cell-depleted T cells, or PBMCs.

Per the authors' pipeline: For nucleated cells, counts were estimated from reference gene primer amplification. Using immunoSEQ multiplex PCR, the repertoire was profiled, and TCRdb retains in-frame clones only, with some absent. V and J calls plus clone size are reproduced from that table; the DNA served to infer D and trimming. The table shows some 140,000 clones, with about 80% occurring only once. The sequence derives from a woman aged 60-70 years with COVID-19, enrolled during active disease. The sample consisted of peripheral blood.

CDR3 sequence: CASSLLDPGTEAFF. CDR3 in DNA: TGCGCCAGCAGCCTCTTAGACCCGGGAACTGAAGCTTTCTTT. This chain uses TRBV5-1 with TRBJ1-1; D not certain. The V end was cut by 4 bases, the J end by 5 bases, with 15 bases between. This CDR3 spans 14 amino acids. Germline assignment: CDR1 SGHRS and CDR2 YFSETQ. The full variable domain, with the rest looked up from reference TRBV5-1 and TRBJ1-1, is KAGVTQTPRYLIKTRGQQVTLSCSPISGHRSVSWYQQTPGQGLQFLFEYFSETQRNKGNFPGRFSGRQFSNSRSEMNVSTLELGDSALYLCASSLLDPGTEAFFGQGTRLTVV.